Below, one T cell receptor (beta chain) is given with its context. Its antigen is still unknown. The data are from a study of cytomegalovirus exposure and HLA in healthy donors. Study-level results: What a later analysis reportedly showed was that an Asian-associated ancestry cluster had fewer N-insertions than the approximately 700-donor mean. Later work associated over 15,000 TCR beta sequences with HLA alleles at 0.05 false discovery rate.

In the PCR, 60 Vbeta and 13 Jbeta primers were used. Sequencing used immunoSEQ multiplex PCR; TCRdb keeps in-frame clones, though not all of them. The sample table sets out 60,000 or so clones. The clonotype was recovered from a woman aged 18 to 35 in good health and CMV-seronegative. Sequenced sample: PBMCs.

In DNA form, the CDR3 reads TGTGCCAGCACCCCCCGGGAGGACTATGGCTACACCTTC. Translating it yields CASTPREDYGYTF. The rearrangement uses TRBV6-5 and TRBJ1-2; D is unresolved. Germline V gene sequence: CDR1 MNHEY, CDR2 SVGAGI. The CDR3 has 13 residues. V shed 7 bases and J shed 3 bases, with 12 bases lying between them.